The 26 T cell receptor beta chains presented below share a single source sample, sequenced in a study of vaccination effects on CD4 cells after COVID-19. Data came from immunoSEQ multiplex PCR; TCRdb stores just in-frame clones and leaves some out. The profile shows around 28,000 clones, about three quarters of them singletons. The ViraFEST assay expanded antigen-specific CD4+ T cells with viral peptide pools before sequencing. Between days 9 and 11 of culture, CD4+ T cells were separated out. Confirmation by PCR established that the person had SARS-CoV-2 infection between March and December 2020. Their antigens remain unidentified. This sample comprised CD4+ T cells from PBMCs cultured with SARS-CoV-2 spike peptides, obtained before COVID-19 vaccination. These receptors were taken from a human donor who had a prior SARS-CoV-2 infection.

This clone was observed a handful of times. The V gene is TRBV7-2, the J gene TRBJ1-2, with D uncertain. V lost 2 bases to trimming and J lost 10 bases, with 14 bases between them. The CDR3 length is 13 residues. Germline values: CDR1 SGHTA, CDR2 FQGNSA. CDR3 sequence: CASSLIAERNYTF. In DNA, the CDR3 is TGTGCCAGCAGCTTAATTGCCGAACGGAACTACACCTTC.

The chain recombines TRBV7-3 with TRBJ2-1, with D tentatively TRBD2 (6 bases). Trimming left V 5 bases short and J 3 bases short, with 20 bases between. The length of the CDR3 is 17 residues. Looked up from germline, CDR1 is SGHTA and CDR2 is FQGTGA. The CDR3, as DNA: TGTGCCAGCAGCCCAACCGGTGTAGGACTAAACTACAATGAGCAGTTCTTC. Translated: CASSPTGVGLNYNEQFF.

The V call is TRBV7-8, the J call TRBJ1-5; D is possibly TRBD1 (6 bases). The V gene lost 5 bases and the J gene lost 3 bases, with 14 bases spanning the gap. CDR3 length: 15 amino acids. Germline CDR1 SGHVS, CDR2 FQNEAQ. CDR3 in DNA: TGTGCCAGCAGCCCGGACAGTTTTCTCAATCAGCCCCAGCATTTT. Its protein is CASSPDSFLNQPQHF.

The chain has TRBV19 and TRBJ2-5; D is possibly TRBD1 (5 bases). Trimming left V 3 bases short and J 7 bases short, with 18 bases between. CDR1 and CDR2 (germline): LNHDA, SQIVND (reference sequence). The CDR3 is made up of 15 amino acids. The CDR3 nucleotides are TGTGCCAGTAGTATGGGGCAGGGCCCGTCCGGGACCCAGTACTTC. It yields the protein CASSMGQGPSGTQYF. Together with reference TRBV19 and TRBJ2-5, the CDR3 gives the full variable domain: DGGITQSPKYLFRKEGQNVTLSCEQNLNHDAMYWYRQDPGQGLRLIYYSQIVNDFQKGDIAEGYSVSREKKESFPLTVTSAQKNPTAFYLCASSMGQGPSGTQYFGPGTRLLVL.

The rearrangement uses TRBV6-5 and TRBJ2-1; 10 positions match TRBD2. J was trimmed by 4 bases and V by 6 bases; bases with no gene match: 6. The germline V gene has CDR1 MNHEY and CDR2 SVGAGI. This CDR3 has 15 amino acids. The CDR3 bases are TGTGCCAGCAGCCCACCACTAGCGGGGTACAATGAGCAGTTCTTC. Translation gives CASSPPLAGYNEQFF.

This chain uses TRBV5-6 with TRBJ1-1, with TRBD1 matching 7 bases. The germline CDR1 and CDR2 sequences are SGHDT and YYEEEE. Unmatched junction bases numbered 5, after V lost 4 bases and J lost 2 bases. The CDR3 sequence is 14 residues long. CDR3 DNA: TGTGCCAGCAGCATTGGACAGGCCAACACTGAAGCTTTCTTT. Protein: CASSIGQANTEAFF.

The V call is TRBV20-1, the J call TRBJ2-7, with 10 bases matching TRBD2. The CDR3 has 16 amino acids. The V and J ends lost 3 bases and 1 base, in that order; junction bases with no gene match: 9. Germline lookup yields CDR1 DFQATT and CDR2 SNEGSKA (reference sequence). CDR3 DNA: TGCAGTGCTAGTAATTTTGGACTAGCGGAGTCCTACGAGCAGTACTTC. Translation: CSASNFGLAESYEQYF.

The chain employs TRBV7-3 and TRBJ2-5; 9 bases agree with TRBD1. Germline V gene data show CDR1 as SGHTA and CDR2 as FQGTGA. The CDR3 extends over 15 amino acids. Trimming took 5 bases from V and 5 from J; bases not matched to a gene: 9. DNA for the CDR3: TGTGCCAGCAGCGTTACAGGGGGCGCCGAGGAGACCCAGTACTTC. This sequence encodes CASSVTGGAEETQYF.

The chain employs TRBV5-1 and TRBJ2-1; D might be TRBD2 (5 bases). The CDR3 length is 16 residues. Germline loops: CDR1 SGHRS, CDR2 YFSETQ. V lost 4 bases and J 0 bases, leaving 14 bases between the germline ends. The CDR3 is CASSPTGRTSYNEQFF. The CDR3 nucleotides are TGCGCCAGCAGCCCCACTGGGAGAACCTCCTACAATGAGCAGTTCTTC.

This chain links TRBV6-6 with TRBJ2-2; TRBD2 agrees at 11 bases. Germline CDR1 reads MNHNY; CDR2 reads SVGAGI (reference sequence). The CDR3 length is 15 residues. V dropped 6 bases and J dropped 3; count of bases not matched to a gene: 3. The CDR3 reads CASSQGLADTGELFF. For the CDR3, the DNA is TGTGCCAGCAGCCAGGGACTAGCGGACACCGGGGAGCTGTTTTTT.

The CDR3 spells CASSPHIGNTEAFF. CDR3 nucleotide sequence: TGTGCCAGCAGCCCTCACATCGGTAACACTGAAGCTTTCTTT. This sequence joins TRBV9 and TRBJ1-1; D is uncertain. This CDR3 comprises 14 residues. The germline V and J ends were trimmed by 4 bases and 2 bases, with 12 bases remaining between them. In germline, CDR1 is SGDLS, CDR2 YYNGEE. Full variable domain (remainder filled in from reference TRBV9 and TRBJ1-1): DSGVTQTPKHLITATGQRVTLRCSPRSGDLSVYWYQQSLDQGLQFLIQYYNGEERAKGNILERFSAQQFPDLHSELNLSSLELGDSALYFCASSPHIGNTEAFFGQGTRLTVV.

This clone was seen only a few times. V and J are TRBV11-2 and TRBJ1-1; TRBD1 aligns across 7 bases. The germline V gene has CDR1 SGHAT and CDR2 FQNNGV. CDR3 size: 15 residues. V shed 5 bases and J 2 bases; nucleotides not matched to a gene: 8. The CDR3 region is CASSPRTGINTEAFF. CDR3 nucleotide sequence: TGTGCCAGCAGCCCACGGACAGGTATCAACACTGAAGCTTTCTTT.

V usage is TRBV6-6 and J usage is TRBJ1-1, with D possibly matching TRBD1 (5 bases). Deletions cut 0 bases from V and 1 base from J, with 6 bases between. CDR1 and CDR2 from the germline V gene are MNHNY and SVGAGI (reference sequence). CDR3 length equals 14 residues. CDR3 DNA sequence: TGTGCCAGCAGTTACTCAGGGGAGAACACTGAAGCTTTCTTT. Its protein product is CASSYSGENTEAFF.

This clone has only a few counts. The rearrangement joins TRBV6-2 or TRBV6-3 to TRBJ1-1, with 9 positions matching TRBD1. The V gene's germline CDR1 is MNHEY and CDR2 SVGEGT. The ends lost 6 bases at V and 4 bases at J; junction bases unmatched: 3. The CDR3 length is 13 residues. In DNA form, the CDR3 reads TGTGCCAGCAGCTGGGACAGGGTCACTGAAGCTTTCTTT. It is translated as CASSWDRVTEAFF.

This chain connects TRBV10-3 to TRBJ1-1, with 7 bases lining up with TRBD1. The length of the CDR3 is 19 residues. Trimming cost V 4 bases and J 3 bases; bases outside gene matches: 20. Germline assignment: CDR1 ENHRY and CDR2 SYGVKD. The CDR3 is CAISVTGRSRGNPDTEAFF. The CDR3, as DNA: TGTGCCATCAGTGTGACAGGGAGGTCGAGGGGGAATCCGGACACTGAAGCTTTCTTT.

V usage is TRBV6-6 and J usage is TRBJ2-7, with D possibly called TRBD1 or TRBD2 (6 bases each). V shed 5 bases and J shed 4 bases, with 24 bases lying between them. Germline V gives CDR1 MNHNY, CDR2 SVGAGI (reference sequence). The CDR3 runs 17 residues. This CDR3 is CASSQTRGGIWRYEQYF. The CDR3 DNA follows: TGTGCCAGCAGTCAGACTAGAGGGGGGATTTGGCGATACGAGCAGTACTTC.

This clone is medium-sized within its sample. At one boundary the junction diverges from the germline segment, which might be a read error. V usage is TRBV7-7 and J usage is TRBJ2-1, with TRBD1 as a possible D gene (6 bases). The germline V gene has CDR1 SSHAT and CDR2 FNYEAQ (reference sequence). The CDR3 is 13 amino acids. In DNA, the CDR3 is TGTGCTAGCAGCCCGGACAGATACAATGAGCAGTTCTTC. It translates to CASSPDRYNEQFF.

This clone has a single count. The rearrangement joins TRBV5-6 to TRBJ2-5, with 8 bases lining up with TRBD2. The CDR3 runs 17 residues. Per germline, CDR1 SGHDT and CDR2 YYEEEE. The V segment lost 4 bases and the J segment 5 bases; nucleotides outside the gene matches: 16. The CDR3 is CASSGPQSGSFRETQYF. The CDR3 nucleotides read TGTGCCAGCAGCGGCCCTCAAAGCGGGAGCTTCCGGGAGACCCAGTACTTC.

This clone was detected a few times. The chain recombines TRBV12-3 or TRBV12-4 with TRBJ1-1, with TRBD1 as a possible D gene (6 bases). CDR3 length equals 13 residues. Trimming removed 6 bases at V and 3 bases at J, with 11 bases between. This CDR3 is CASRMAGDTEAFF. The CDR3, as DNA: TGTGCCAGCAGAATGGCAGGGGACACTGAAGCTTTCTTT.

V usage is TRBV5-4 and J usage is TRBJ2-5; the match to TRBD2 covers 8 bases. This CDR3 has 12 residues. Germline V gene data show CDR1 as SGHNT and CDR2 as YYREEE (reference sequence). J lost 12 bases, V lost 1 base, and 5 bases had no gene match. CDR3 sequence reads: CASSLNSGKEYF. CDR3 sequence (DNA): TGTGCCAGCAGCTTGAATAGCGGGAAAGAGTACTTC.

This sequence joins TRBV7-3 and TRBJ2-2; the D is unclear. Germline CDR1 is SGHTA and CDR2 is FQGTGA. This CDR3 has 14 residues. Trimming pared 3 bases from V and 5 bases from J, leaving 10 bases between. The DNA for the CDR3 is TGTGCCAGCAGCTTGAATTTCAATACCGGGGAGCTGTTTTTT. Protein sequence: CASSLNFNTGELFF.

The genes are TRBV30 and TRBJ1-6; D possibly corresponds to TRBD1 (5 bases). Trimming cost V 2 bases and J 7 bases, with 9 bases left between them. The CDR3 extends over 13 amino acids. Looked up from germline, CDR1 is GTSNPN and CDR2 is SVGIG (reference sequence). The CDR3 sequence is CAWSSGGNSPLHF. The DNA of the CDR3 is TGTGCCTGGAGTTCCGGGGGGAATTCACCCCTCCACTTT.

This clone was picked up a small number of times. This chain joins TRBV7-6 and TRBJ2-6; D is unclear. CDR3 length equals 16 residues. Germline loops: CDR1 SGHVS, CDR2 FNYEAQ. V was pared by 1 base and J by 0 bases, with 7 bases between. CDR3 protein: CASSLGTSSGANVLTF. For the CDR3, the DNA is TGTGCCAGCAGCTTAGGGACGAGCTCTGGGGCCAACGTCCTGACTTTC. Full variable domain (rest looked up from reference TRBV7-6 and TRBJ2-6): GAGVSQSPRYKVTKRGQDVALRCDPISGHVSLYWYRQALGQGPEFLTYFNYEAQQDKSGLPNDRFSAERPEGSISTLTIQRTEQRDSAMYRCASSLGTSSGANVLTFGAGSRLTVL.

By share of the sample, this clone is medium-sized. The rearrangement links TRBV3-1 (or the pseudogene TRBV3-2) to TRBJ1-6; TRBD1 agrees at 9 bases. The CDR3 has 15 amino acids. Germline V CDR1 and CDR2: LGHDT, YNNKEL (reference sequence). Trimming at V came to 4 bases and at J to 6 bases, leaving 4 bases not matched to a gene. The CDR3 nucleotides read TGTGCCAGCAGCCTTACAGGGGGCTCTAATTCACCCCTCCACTTT. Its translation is CASSLTGGSNSPLHF.

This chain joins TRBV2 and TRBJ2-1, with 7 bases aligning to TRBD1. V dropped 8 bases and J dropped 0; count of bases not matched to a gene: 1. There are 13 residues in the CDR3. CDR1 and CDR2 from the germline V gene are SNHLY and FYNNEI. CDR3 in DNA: TGTGCCAGCGGGGACAGCTCCTACAATGAGCAGTTCTTC. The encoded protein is CASGDSSYNEQFF.

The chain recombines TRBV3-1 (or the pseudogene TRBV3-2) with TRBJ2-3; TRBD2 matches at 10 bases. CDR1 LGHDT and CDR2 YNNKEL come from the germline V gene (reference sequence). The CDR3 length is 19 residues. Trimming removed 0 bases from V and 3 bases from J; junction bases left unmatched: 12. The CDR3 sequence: CASSQDWGSGGWGTDTQYF. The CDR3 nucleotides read TGTGCCAGCAGCCAAGATTGGGGTAGCGGGGGGTGGGGAACAGATACGCAGTATTTT.